One sample yielded the 14 T cell receptor beta chains listed below, sequenced in a study of blood T cell repertoires in COVID-19. The table came from immunoSEQ multiplex PCR; TCRdb's copy has only in-frame clones and leaves some out. The sample contains just over 300,000 clones, about nine tenths of which appear only once. The sequenced material came from peripheral blood. These receptors originate from a man aged 18-30 years with active or convalescent COVID-19.

This chain uses TRBV28 with TRBJ2-5; 9 nucleotides line up with TRBD1. The CDR3 length is 15 residues. Germline V lookup: CDR1 MDHEN, CDR2 SYDVKM. Trimming cost V 5 bases and J 5 bases; bases outside gene matches: 9. The CDR3, as DNA: TGTGCCAGCAGTCCCCCGGGACAGGGCTACGAGACCCAGTACTTC. This sequence encodes CASSPPGQGYETQYF.

This chain joins TRBV9 and TRBJ1-2; maybe TRBD1 (5 bases). This CDR3 contains 13 residues. Germline loops: CDR1 SGDLS, CDR2 YYNGEE. The V end was cut by 0 bases, the J end by 8 bases, with 11 bases between. The CDR3 DNA reads as TGTGCCAGCAGCGTAGCTCAGGGATTGGGCTACACCTTC. Translating it yields CASSVAQGLGYTF.

The chain links TRBV3-1 (or the pseudogene TRBV3-2) to TRBJ2-5; tentative D call: TRBD2 (6 bases). The CDR3 totals 17 residues. Trimming shortened V by 0 bases and J by 4 bases, and 18 bases separated the two germline ends. The germline CDR1 and CDR2 sequences are LGHDT and YNNKEL (reference sequence). CDR3 nucleotide sequence: TGTGCCAGCAGCCAAGAGTTCGTCGGGGGAAGGGTAGAGACCCAGTACTTC. As protein: CASSQEFVGGRVETQYF.

The J gene is TRBJ2-7, the V gene TRBV11-2; a possible D gene is TRBD1 (5 bases). Trimming cost V 5 bases and J 1 base, with 12 bases left between them. CDR1 is SGHAT and CDR2 is FQNNGV in the germline V gene. The CDR3 is 14 residues long. The CDR3 sequence is CASSIRGTSYEQYF. In DNA, the CDR3 is TGTGCCAGCAGCATTAGGGGAACATCCTACGAGCAGTACTTC.

The J gene is TRBJ2-3, the V gene TRBV10-3, with 7 nucleotides matching TRBD1. CDR1 ENHRY and CDR2 SYGVKD come from the germline V gene. Losses at the gene ends were 6 bases for V and 4 bases for J; bases not matched to a gene: 7. The CDR3 is 14 residues long. The chain's CDR3 is CAIRQGVSADTQYF. The DNA for the CDR3 is TGTGCCATCAGGCAGGGGGTTAGTGCAGATACGCAGTATTTT.

The CDR3 DNA reads as TGTGCCAGCTCAGCCGGGACAGGGGTGGCTGGCTACACCTTC. This translates into CASSAGTGVAGYTF. This chain links TRBV18 with TRBJ1-2; 10 bases agree with TRBD1. J lost 7 bases, V lost 5 bases, and 7 bases had no gene match. The germline V gene has CDR1 KGHSH and CDR2 LQKENI. The CDR3 contains 14 residues.

The rearrangement joins TRBV28 to TRBJ2-7; a weak D match, TRBD1 (7 bases). Per germline, CDR1 MDHEN and CDR2 SYDVKM. The germline V and J ends were trimmed by 5 bases and 1 base, with 18 bases remaining between them. The CDR3 has 16 residues. As DNA, the CDR3 is TGTGCCAGCAGTCCCTCCCCCGGGGGACAGTCCTACGAGCAGTACTTC. This translates into CASSPSPGGQSYEQYF. Filled out from reference TRBV28 and TRBJ2-7, the complete variable domain reads DVKVTQSSRYLVKRTGEKVFLECVQDMDHENMFWYRQDPGLGLRLIYFSYDVKMKEKGDIPEGYSVSREKKERFSLILESASTNQTSMYLCASSPSPGGQSYEQYFGPGTRLTVT.

The chain employs TRBV18 and TRBJ2-7, with TRBD1 identical over 10 bases. The CDR3 sequence is 16 residues long. CDR1 KGHSH and CDR2 LQKENI come from the germline V gene. The J segment lost 5 bases and the V segment lost 1 base, leaving 8 bases of the junction unmatched. Written as DNA, the CDR3 is TGTGCCAGCTCACCACTGGCGGGACAGGGGTTGGACGAGCAGTACTTC. This sequence encodes CASSPLAGQGLDEQYF.

V is TRBV7-9 and J is TRBJ2-7; D unclear. The CDR3 spans 12 residues. Germline-derived CDR1 and CDR2 are SEHNR and FQNEAQ (reference sequence). Trimming cost V 1 base and J 4 bases, with 5 bases left between them. The DNA for the CDR3 is TGTGCCAGCAGCTTAGTCGGTTACGAGCAGTACTTC. This gives the protein CASSLVGYEQYF.

This rearrangement joins TRBV11-3 to TRBJ2-7, with D perhaps TRBD2 (5 bases). The CDR3 extends over 13 amino acids. The germline CDR1 and CDR2 sequences are SGHNT and YENEEA. The V end was cut by 5 bases, the J end by 1 base, with 9 bases between. The CDR3 DNA is TGTGCCAGCAGCCCCCGGGGTTCCTACGAGCAGTACTTC. This encodes CASSPRGSYEQYF.

The rearrangement uses TRBV29-1 and TRBJ1-1; D not resolved. This CDR3 has 13 amino acids. The germline V gene encodes CDR1 SQVTM and CDR2 ANQGSEA. The V gene lost 3 bases and the J gene lost 0 bases, with 8 bases spanning the gap. CDR3 in amino acids: CSVEGRLNTEAFF. The CDR3 coding sequence is TGCAGCGTTGAGGGCAGACTGAACACTGAAGCTTTCTTT. Using reference TRBV29-1 and TRBJ1-1 for the parts outside the CDR3, the full variable domain is SAVISQKPSRDICQRGTSLTIQCQVDSQVTMMFWYRQQPGQSLTLIATANQGSEATYESGFVIDKFPISRPNLTFSTLTVSNMSPEDSSIYLCSVEGRLNTEAFFGQGTRLTVV.

The chain uses TRBV23-1 and TRBJ1-1; TRBD1 is a possible D gene (5 bases). TRBV23-1 is recorded as an ORF, its role being uncertain. Trimming pared 10 bases from V and 10 bases from J, leaving 19 bases between. This CDR3 is 12 amino acids long. Here the CDR3 DNA reads TGCGCCAACCGGGGGAATCCCGGGGGAGCTTTCTTT. Protein sequence: CANRGNPGGAFF.

This clone was counted once. J is TRBJ2-3 and V is TRBV9; unclear D gene. V dropped 0 bases and J dropped 1 base, with 6 bases sitting between them. Germline V gene sequence: CDR1 SGDLS, CDR2 YYNGEE. The CDR3 spans 14 residues. The CDR3 spells CASSVAFRTDTQYF. DNA for the CDR3: TGTGCCAGCAGCGTAGCTTTCCGCACAGATACGCAGTATTTT.

V usage is TRBV2 and J usage is TRBJ2-4; 7 positions match TRBD2. The V and J ends lost 0 bases and 3 bases, in that order; junction bases with no gene match: 8. Germline CDR1 is SNHLY and CDR2 is FYNNEI. The length of the CDR3 is 17 residues. The CDR3 DNA reads as TGTGCCAGCAGTGAAGCGCTTCGGGGAGGGGTCAAAAACATTCAGTACTTC. Residues: CASSEALRGGVKNIQYF.